The 32 T cell receptor beta chains in this list originate from one sample, sequenced in a study of blood T cell repertoires in COVID-19. Sequencing used immunoSEQ multiplex PCR; TCRdb keeps in-frame clones, though not all of them. This table holds about 120,000 clones, 90% found once. Source material: peripheral blood. The receptors come from a woman aged 55-75 years with COVID-19, enrolled during active disease.

In this sample, this clone turned up once. This chain joins TRBV5-4 and TRBJ1-2; D possibly corresponds to TRBD1 (5 bases). V shed 4 bases and J shed 1 base, with 14 bases lying between them. The CDR3 has 15 amino acids. Germline V gene sequence: CDR1 SGHNT, CDR2 YYREEE (reference sequence). The CDR3 DNA follows: TGTGCCAGCAGCCCTAGGGGTCCCCTTAACTATGGCTACACCTTC. This translates into CASSPRGPLNYGYTF.

The rearrangement links TRBV7-3 to TRBJ2-1; a possible D gene is TRBD1 (6 bases). Germline assignment: CDR1 SGHTA and CDR2 FQGTGA. This CDR3 has 16 residues. Trimming removed 4 bases at V and 2 bases at J, with 15 bases between. DNA of the CDR3: TGTGCCAGCAGCTCACAGGGAGACCCAACCTACAATGAGCAGTTCTTC. It is translated as CASSSQGDPTYNEQFF.

Turning to this clone: The sample has other DNA sequences that encode this CDR3 too. This sequence joins TRBV5-6 and TRBJ2-5, with D tentatively TRBD2 (5 bases). The CDR3 extends over 13 amino acids. The V end lost 2 bases, the J end lost 2 bases, and 7 bases lay between the germline ends. Germline V lookup: CDR1 SGHDT, CDR2 YYEEEE. The CDR3 DNA sequence: TGTGCCAGCAGCTTACCGGGGCAAGAGACCCAGTACTTC. Translated: CASSLPGQETQYF.

V and J are TRBV7-2 and TRBJ1-2; 10 positions match TRBD1. This CDR3 has 14 amino acids. From germline, CDR1 is SGHTA and CDR2 FQGNSA. V was clipped by 6 bases and J by 0 bases; unmatched bases: 1. The CDR3 sequence is CASSGQGANYGYTF. The CDR3 coding sequence is TGTGCCAGCAGTGGACAGGGGGCTAACTATGGCTACACCTTC.

The chain combines TRBV12-3 or TRBV12-4 with TRBJ2-7; TRBD1 aligns across 7 bases. The CDR3 spans 13 residues. V lost 5 bases to trimming and J lost 7 bases; unmatched junction nucleotides: 8. CDR3 DNA: TGTGCCAGCAGTCCTGGGACAGCTAGAGAGCAGTACTTC. This codes for CASSPGTAREQYF.

CDR3 protein: CASSRARGEQFF. CDR3 coding DNA: TGTGCCAGCAGCCGGGCCAGGGGCGAGCAGTTCTTC. The V call is TRBV7-9, the J call TRBJ2-1; the D gene is possibly TRBD1 (6 bases). CDR1 and CDR2 from the germline V gene are SEHNR and FQNEAQ (reference sequence). Trimming took off 5 bases at V and 10 bases at J, with 12 bases between the two ends. The length of the CDR3 is 12 residues. Full variable domain (rest looked up from reference TRBV7-9 and TRBJ2-1): DTGVSQNPRHKITKRGQNVTFRCDPISEHNRLYWYRQTLGQGPEFLTYFQNEAQLEKSRLLSDRFSAERPKGSFSTLEIQRTEQGDSAMYLCASSRARGEQFFGPGTRLTVL.

This clone came up once. The chain combines TRBV6-5 with TRBJ1-4; D uncertain. Germline V lookup: CDR1 MNHEY, CDR2 SVGAGI. The CDR3 runs 16 residues. Trimming pared 3 bases from V and 7 bases from J, leaving 18 bases between. Here the CDR3 reads CASSYSPPWSGEKLFF. The CDR3 DNA sequence: TGTGCCAGCAGTTATTCCCCTCCATGGTCCGGTGAAAAACTGTTTTTT.

The chain recombines TRBV15 with TRBJ1-2, with D uncertain. V lost 3 bases to trimming and J lost 7 bases, with 12 bases between them. CDR3 length: 13 residues. The germline gives CDR1 LNHNV, CDR2 YYDKDF (reference sequence). The CDR3 protein is CATSRGAGFGYTF. DNA for the CDR3: TGTGCCACCAGCAGGGGTGCGGGGTTTGGCTACACCTTC.

V and J are TRBV5-1 and TRBJ2-3, with D tentatively TRBD1 (6 bases). Per germline, CDR1 SGHRS and CDR2 YFSETQ. The CDR3 is made up of 14 amino acids. Trimming removed 4 bases at V and 1 base at J, with 10 bases between. The DNA for the CDR3 is TGCGCCAGCAGCCTGGGACATCGCACAGATACGCAGTATTTT. This sequence encodes CASSLGHRTDTQYF.

This chain links TRBV29-1 with TRBJ1-3; D unresolved. The CDR3 has 14 amino acids. V was cut by 3 bases and J by 1 base, with 10 bases left in between. CDR1 SQVTM and CDR2 ANQGSEA come from the germline V gene. This chain's CDR3 is CSVDSAGSGNTIYF. CDR3 coding DNA: TGCAGCGTTGACTCAGCAGGTTCTGGAAACACCATATATTTT.

This chain connects TRBV9 to TRBJ1-1; D not resolved. V was shortened by 2 bases and J by 5 bases, with 16 bases between the two germline ends. Germline loops: CDR1 SGDLS, CDR2 YYNGEE. This CDR3 contains 15 residues. The CDR3 bases are TGTGCCAGCAGCGTCGAGTTCGGTTCGGGAACTGAAGCTTTCTTT. Amino acid sequence: CASSVEFGSGTEAFF.

J is TRBJ2-7 and V is TRBV6-5, with 10 positions matching TRBD1. CDR3 size: 15 residues. CDR1 MNHEY and CDR2 SVGAGI come from the germline V gene. The V segment lost 8 bases and the J segment 2 bases; nucleotides outside the gene matches: 9. The CDR3 DNA sequence: TGTGCCAGCGGCAGACAGGGGGCGAGGGCCTACGAGCAGTACTTC. It translates to CASGRQGARAYEQYF.

The sample holds one count of this clone. The CDR3 DNA sequence: TGTGCCAGCTCACCGGTTGGGGAGGGGCGCATTAATGAGCAGTTCTTC. It is translated as CASSPVGEGRINEQFF. The chain joins TRBV18 to TRBJ2-1; the match to TRBD2 covers 7 bases. J gave up 7 bases and V 3 bases, and 12 bases lay outside the gene matches. CDR3 length: 16 amino acids. Germline V gene data show CDR1 as KGHSH and CDR2 as LQKENI.

The rearrangement links TRBV19 to TRBJ2-3; 7 nucleotides align to TRBD2. J gave up 1 base and V 5 bases, and 9 bases lay outside the gene matches. CDR1 and CDR2 (germline): LNHDA, SQIVND (reference sequence). The CDR3 has 16 residues. CDR3 nucleotides: TGTGCCAGTAGTGACCCATTTGCGGGGGGCACAGATACGCAGTATTTT. This codes for CASSDPFAGGTDTQYF.

The V gene is TRBV7-2, the J gene TRBJ2-1; the D gene is possibly TRBD2 (5 bases). CDR3 length equals 14 residues. Per germline, CDR1 SGHTA and CDR2 FQGNSA. The V gene lost 5 bases and the J gene lost 1 base, with 9 bases spanning the gap. As DNA, the CDR3 is TGTGCCAGCAGCGGAGGAGTATCCTACAATGAGCAGTTCTTC. Encoded protein: CASSGGVSYNEQFF. The variable domain in full, completed from reference TRBV7-2 and TRBJ2-1, reads GAGVSQSPSNKVTEKGKDVELRCDPISGHTALYWYRQSLGQGLEFLIYFQGNSAPDKSGLPSDRFSAERTGGSVSTLTIQRTQQEDSAVYLCASSGGVSYNEQFFGPGTRLTVL.

The chain recombines TRBV19 with TRBJ1-5; D is uncertain. There are 13 residues in the CDR3. Germline V lookup: CDR1 LNHDA, CDR2 SQIVND (reference sequence). Between the trimmed V and J ends, which lost 4 bases and 5 bases, there was a span of 9 bases. CDR3 in DNA: TGTGCCAGTAGTAGGCAGAATCATCAGCCCCAGCATTTT. It codes for CASSRQNHQPQHF.

The V call is TRBV9, the J call TRBJ1-1; D is ambiguous. Germline values: CDR1 SGDLS, CDR2 YYNGEE. V was pared by 3 bases and J by 4 bases, with 10 bases between. This CDR3 spans 13 amino acids. CDR3: CASSAPTSTEAFF. The CDR3 DNA follows: TGTGCCAGCAGCGCCCCGACAAGCACTGAAGCTTTCTTT.

The chain is built from TRBV27 and TRBJ2-3, with 8 bases lining up with TRBD2. After removal of 5 bases from V and 1 base from J, the junction contained 5 bases not matched to a gene. There are 15 residues in the CDR3. CDR1 and CDR2 from the germline V gene are MNHEY and SMNVEV (reference sequence). The CDR3 spells CASSHRLARTDTQYF. Here the CDR3 DNA reads TGTGCCAGCAGTCACCGACTAGCGCGCACAGATACGCAGTATTTT.

The chain carries TRBV7-2 and TRBJ2-5; D ambiguous. Trimming removed 2 bases from V and 1 base from J, with 8 bases in between. Germline lookup yields CDR1 SGHTA and CDR2 FQGNSA. The CDR3 extends over 14 amino acids. This chain's CDR3 is CASSLYQSQETQYF. CDR3 DNA sequence: TGTGCCAGCAGCTTATACCAGTCCCAAGAGACCCAGTACTTC.

The rearrangement links TRBV27 to TRBJ1-3; D unclear. The CDR3 contains 14 residues. The germline gives CDR1 MNHEY, CDR2 SMNVEV (reference sequence). Trimming removed 5 bases from V and 4 bases from J, with 12 bases in between. CDR3 sequence (DNA): TGTGCCAGCAGTCCCTTCCCCCAGGGAAACACCATATATTTT. It specifies CASSPFPQGNTIYF.

This rearrangement joins TRBV7-3 to TRBJ1-1; D possibly corresponds to TRBD1 (6 bases). Germline CDR1 is SGHTA and CDR2 is FQGTGA. Trimming left V 5 bases short and J 5 bases short, with 12 bases between. This CDR3 has 13 residues. The CDR3 loop is CASSPGTGTEAFF. For the CDR3, the DNA is TGTGCCAGCAGCCCCGGTACAGGGACTGAAGCTTTCTTT.

The chain uses TRBV7-6 and TRBJ2-7, with D possibly being TRBD2 (5 bases). V was cut by 5 bases and J by 7 bases, with 12 bases left in between. In germline, CDR1 is SGHVS, CDR2 FNYEAQ. The CDR3 is 12 amino acids. CDR3 DNA: TGTGCCAGCAGCAATCCGACGGGGGAGCAGTACTTC. This codes for CASSNPTGEQYF.

The rearrangement links TRBV5-3 to TRBJ1-4; TRBD1 aligns across 7 bases. TRBV5-3 is labeled an ORF, and its function is uncertain. This CDR3 region has 20 residues. V lost 6 bases, J lost 0 bases, and 20 bases stayed unmatched. The CDR3 region is CARIFFYRDSEGATNEKLFF. CDR3 DNA sequence: TGTGCCAGAATTTTTTTCTACCGGGACAGCGAGGGGGCAACTAATGAAAAACTGTTTTTT.

The chain joins TRBV28 to TRBJ2-7; 8 nucleotides match TRBD1. Germline CDR1 is MDHEN and CDR2 is SYDVKM. The CDR3 loop spans 16 amino acids. V lost 2 bases and J lost 6; bases outside the gene matches: 12. The CDR3 reads CASSLGTWTGLAEQYF. In DNA form, the CDR3 reads TGTGCCAGCAGTTTAGGTACCTGGACAGGGCTTGCCGAGCAGTACTTC. The entire variable domain, with the rest obtained from reference TRBV28 and TRBJ2-7, is as follows: DVKVTQSSRYLVKRTGEKVFLECVQDMDHENMFWYRQDPGLGLRLIYFSYDVKMKEKGDIPEGYSVSREKKERFSLILESASTNQTSMYLCASSLGTWTGLAEQYFGPGTRLTVT.

The V and J genes are TRBV19 and TRBJ1-1; D is uncertain. Germline V gene data show CDR1 as LNHDA and CDR2 as SQIVND (reference sequence). Between the trimmed V and J ends, which lost 9 bases and 7 bases, there was a span of 21 bases. The CDR3 extends over 14 amino acids. CDR3 loop: CASSQGGDLGEAFF. The CDR3 region has the DNA TGTGCCAGCTCCCAAGGAGGAGACCTCGGTGAAGCTTTCTTT.

The chain carries TRBV19 and TRBJ1-1; tentatively, D is TRBD1 (5 bases). The CDR3 loop spans 14 amino acids. The germline V gene encodes CDR1 LNHDA and CDR2 SQIVND (reference sequence). V was clipped by 3 bases and J by 1 base, with 9 bases between them. CDR3 residues: CASSIWGTNTEAFF. The CDR3 coding sequence is TGTGCCAGTAGTATCTGGGGCACGAACACTGAAGCTTTCTTT.

The rearrangement uses TRBV19 and TRBJ1-2, with 7 positions matching TRBD1. Germline CDR1 is LNHDA and CDR2 is SQIVND (reference sequence). V shed 6 bases, J shed 4 bases, and the junction held 11 bases outside the gene matches. The CDR3 runs 15 residues. The CDR3 region is CASRPSLGGAYGYTF. The CDR3 nucleotides are TGTGCCAGTAGACCCAGCTTAGGGGGCGCCTATGGCTACACCTTC. Full variable domain (outside the CDR3, taken from reference TRBV19 and TRBJ1-2): DGGITQSPKYLFRKEGQNVTLSCEQNLNHDAMYWYRQDPGQGLRLIYYSQIVNDFQKGDIAEGYSVSREKKESFPLTVTSAQKNPTAFYLCASRPSLGGAYGYTFGSGTRLTVV.

This clone was counted a single time. J is TRBJ2-6 and V is TRBV2; perhaps TRBD1 as D (6 bases). This CDR3 is built from 15 residues. Germline-derived CDR1 and CDR2 are SNHLY and FYNNEI. Trimming shortened V by 9 bases and J by 0 bases, and 12 bases separated the two germline ends. The CDR3: CAREQGSSGANVLTF. DNA of the CDR3: TGTGCCAGAGAACAGGGAAGCTCTGGGGCCAACGTCCTGACTTTC.

The chain couples TRBV7-3 to TRBJ2-7, with D unclear. This CDR3 has 13 residues. The V gene's germline CDR1 is SGHTA and CDR2 FQGTGA. Trimming took off 2 bases at V and 3 bases at J, with 8 bases between the two ends. The DNA for the CDR3 is TGTGCCAGCAGCTTACAGGCGAACTACGAGCAGTACTTC. Translating gives CASSLQANYEQYF.

The chain employs TRBV11-3 and TRBJ2-3, with 9 bases matching TRBD2. V dropped 1 base and J dropped 8; count of bases not matched to a gene: 13. Germline V gene lookup returns CDR1 SGHNT and CDR2 YENEEA. The CDR3 runs 17 residues. CDR3 region: CASSLGGGGAVRATQYF. CDR3 DNA sequence: TGTGCCAGCAGCTTAGGTGGCGGGGGGGCGGTGCGGGCTACGCAGTATTTT.

For the CDR3, the DNA is TGTGCCAGCACCCCGGGACAAATCACTGAAGCTTTCTTT. It yields the protein CASTPGQITEAFF. The chain employs TRBV7-2 and TRBJ1-1, with D possibly being TRBD1 (6 bases). Germline CDR1 reads SGHTA; CDR2 reads FQGNSA. CDR3 length: 13 residues. The V end lost 7 bases, the J end lost 4 bases, and 13 bases lay between the germline ends.

The CDR3 reads CASSVTSSGTQYF. DNA of the CDR3: TGTGCCAGCAGCGTTACTAGCTCGGGGACCCAGTACTTC. The chain combines TRBV9 with TRBJ2-5, with a tentative D call TRBD2 (6 bases). With 2 bases removed from V and 7 bases from J, the gap between germline ends came to 12 bases. Germline lookup yields CDR1 SGDLS and CDR2 YYNGEE. CDR3 size: 13 residues.